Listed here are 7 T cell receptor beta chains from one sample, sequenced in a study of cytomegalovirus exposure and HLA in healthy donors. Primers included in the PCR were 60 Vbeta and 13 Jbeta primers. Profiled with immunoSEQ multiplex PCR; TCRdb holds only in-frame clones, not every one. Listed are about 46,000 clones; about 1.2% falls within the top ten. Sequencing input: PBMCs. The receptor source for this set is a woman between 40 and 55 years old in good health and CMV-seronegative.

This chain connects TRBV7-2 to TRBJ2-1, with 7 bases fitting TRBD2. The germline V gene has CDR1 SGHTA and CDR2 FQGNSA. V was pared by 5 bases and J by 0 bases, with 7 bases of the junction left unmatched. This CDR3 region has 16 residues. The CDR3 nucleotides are TGTGCCAGCAGCCGAGGGAGGGTGAGCTCCTACAATGAGCAGTTCTTC. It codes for CASSRGRVSSYNEQFF. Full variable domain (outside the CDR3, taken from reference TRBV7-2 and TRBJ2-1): GAGVSQSPSNKVTEKGKDVELRCDPISGHTALYWYRQSLGQGLEFLIYFQGNSAPDKSGLPSDRFSAERTGGSVSTLTIQRTQQEDSAVYLCASSRGRVSSYNEQFFGPGTRLTVL.

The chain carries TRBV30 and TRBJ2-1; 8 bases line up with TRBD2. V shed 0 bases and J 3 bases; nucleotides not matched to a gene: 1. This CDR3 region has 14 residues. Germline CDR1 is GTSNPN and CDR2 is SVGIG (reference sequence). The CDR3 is CAWSVGTSYNEQFF. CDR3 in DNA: TGTGCCTGGAGTGTCGGGACTAGCTACAATGAGCAGTTCTTC.

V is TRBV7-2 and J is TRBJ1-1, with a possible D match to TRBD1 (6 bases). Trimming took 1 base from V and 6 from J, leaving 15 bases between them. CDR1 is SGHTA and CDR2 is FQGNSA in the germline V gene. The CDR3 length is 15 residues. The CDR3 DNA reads TGTGCCAGCAGCTTAGTAGGTATGACAGGCGCTGAAGCTTTCTTT. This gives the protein CASSLVGMTGAEAFF.

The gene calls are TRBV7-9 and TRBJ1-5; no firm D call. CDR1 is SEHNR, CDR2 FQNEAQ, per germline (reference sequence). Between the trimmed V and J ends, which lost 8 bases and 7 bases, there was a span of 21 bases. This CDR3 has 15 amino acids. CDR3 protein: CASSRGQIVGQPQHF. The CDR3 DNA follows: TGTGCCAGCTCCCGAGGGCAGATAGTAGGACAGCCCCAGCATTTT.

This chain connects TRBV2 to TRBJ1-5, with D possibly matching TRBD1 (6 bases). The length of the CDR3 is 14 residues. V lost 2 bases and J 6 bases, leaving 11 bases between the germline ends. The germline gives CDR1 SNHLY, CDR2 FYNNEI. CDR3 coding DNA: TGTGCCAGCAGTGAAATCAGGGGCCCTCAGCCCCAGCATTTT. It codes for CASSEIRGPQPQHF.

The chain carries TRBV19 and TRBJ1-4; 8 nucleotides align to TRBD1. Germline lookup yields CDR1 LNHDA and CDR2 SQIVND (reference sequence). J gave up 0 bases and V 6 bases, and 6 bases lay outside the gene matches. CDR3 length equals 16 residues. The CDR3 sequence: CASRRDRTTTNEKLFF. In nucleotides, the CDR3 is TGTGCCAGTAGGAGGGACAGGACGACAACTAATGAAAAACTGTTTTTT.

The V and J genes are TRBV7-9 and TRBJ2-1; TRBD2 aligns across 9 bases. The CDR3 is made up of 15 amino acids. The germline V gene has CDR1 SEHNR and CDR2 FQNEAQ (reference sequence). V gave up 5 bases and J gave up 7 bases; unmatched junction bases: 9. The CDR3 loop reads CASSILAGEGNEQFF. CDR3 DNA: TGTGCCAGCAGCATATTAGCGGGAGAAGGTAATGAGCAGTTCTTC.